These 11 T cell receptor beta chains share one sample of origin, sequenced in a study of blood T cell repertoires in COVID-19 (dated by TCRdb to 2020 to 2021). The library was generated by the immunoSEQ multiplex PCR assay. TCRdb holds this immuneACCESS table with in-frame rearrangements only. Some clones are missing; in checked studies, unresolved V genes explain under half, and the rest has no known cause. The sample has a few hundred thousand clones on record, roughly 88% of them singletons. The ten largest make up roughly 1.4% of the sample. Sequenced input: peripheral blood. The receptors derive from a woman aged 40 to 50 who had recovered from COVID-19.

The rearrangement joins TRBV27 to TRBJ2-7, with 10 bases matching TRBD1. The CDR3 sequence is 15 residues long. CDR1 and CDR2 from the germline V gene are MNHEY and SMNVEV (reference sequence). The V and J ends lost 9 bases and 2 bases, in that order; junction bases with no gene match: 10. DNA for the CDR3: TGTGCCAGTACCCCCCGGGACAGGGGACCCTACGAGCAGTACTTC. Protein product: CASTPRDRGPYEQYF.

The gene calls are TRBV11-2 and TRBJ1-1, with D uncertain. The germline V gene encodes CDR1 SGHAT and CDR2 FQNNGV. The V gene lost 3 bases and the J gene lost 1 base, with 6 bases spanning the gap. CDR3 length equals 13 residues. The DNA of the CDR3 is TGTGCCAGCAGCTTCACAGAGAACACTGAAGCTTTCTTT. This translates into CASSFTENTEAFF.

The chain employs TRBV2 and TRBJ2-5; no clear D. The length of the CDR3 is 11 residues. Trimming left V 4 bases short and J 2 bases short, with 2 bases between. CDR1 and CDR2 (germline): SNHLY, FYNNEI. The CDR3 loop is CASSVQETQYF. CDR3 coding DNA: TGTGCCAGCAGTGTACAAGAGACCCAGTACTTC.

V gene TRBV28 combines with J gene TRBJ2-1, with a tentative D call TRBD2 (7 bases). There are 13 residues in the CDR3. Germline CDR1 and CDR2: MDHEN and SYDVKM. Deletions cut 7 bases from V and 4 bases from J, with 11 bases between. The CDR3 region has the DNA TGTGCCAGCATGCGGGGGCAGTACAATGAGCAGTTCTTC. It translates to CASMRGQYNEQFF.

The sample holds a few counts of this clone. The chain combines TRBV6-2 or TRBV6-3 with TRBJ1-5; TRBD1 aligns across 8 bases. CDR3 length: 14 amino acids. Germline assignment: CDR1 MNHEY and CDR2 SVGEGT. V lost 4 bases and J lost 4; bases outside the gene matches: 3. The CDR3 sequence is CASSWTGSNQPQHF. The CDR3 region has the DNA TGTGCCAGCAGTTGGACAGGGTCAAATCAGCCCCAGCATTTT.

For this clone: At one of its ends the junction is not consistent with the germline gene, which may arise from a read error. The genes are TRBV19 and TRBJ2-7; 7 bases are a match to TRBD2. The CDR3 is 15 residues long. Germline V gene data show CDR1 as LNHDA and CDR2 as SQIVND (reference sequence). The CDR3 sequence is CATSRLASGTYEQYF. CDR3 DNA sequence: TGTGCCACTAGTCGGCTGGCTAGCGGAACCTACGAGCAGTACTTC.

This chain connects TRBV28 to TRBJ1-1; 7 bases agree with TRBD1. The CDR3 spans 16 residues. Germline CDR1 and CDR2: MDHEN and SYDVKM. V lost 6 bases, J lost 1 base, and 11 bases stayed unmatched. In nucleotides, the CDR3 is TGTGCCAGCAGCACCGGAGGGGGCGGTAGGAACACTGAAGCTTTCTTT. This encodes CASSTGGGGRNTEAFF. The complete variable domain, with remaining parts taken from reference TRBV28 and TRBJ1-1, reads DVKVTQSSRYLVKRTGEKVFLECVQDMDHENMFWYRQDPGLGLRLIYFSYDVKMKEKGDIPEGYSVSREKKERFSLILESASTNQTSMYLCASSTGGGGRNTEAFFGQGTRLTVV.

This rearrangement joins TRBV10-3 to TRBJ1-2; D uncertain. V was shortened by 3 bases and J by 3 bases, with 14 bases between the two germline ends. CDR1 ENHRY and CDR2 SYGVKD come from the germline V gene. This CDR3 has 15 amino acids. CDR3 residues: CAISDPRGTHYGYTF. As DNA, the CDR3 is TGTGCCATCAGTGACCCCCGGGGAACCCACTATGGCTACACCTTC.

This sequence joins TRBV5-1 and TRBJ2-7; the match to TRBD1 covers 7 bases. The CDR3 extends over 14 amino acids. The V and J ends lost 0 bases and 5 bases, in that order; junction bases with no gene match: 5. Germline lookup yields CDR1 SGHRS and CDR2 YFSETQ. The CDR3 sequence is CASSLGPTGNEQYF. In DNA, the CDR3 is TGCGCCAGCAGCTTGGGCCCGACAGGGAACGAGCAGTACTTC.

This sequence joins TRBV7-2 and TRBJ1-4, with D hard to call. CDR1 SGHTA and CDR2 FQGNSA come from the germline V gene. Trimming stripped 3 bases from V and 5 bases from J, with 7 bases between. The CDR3 is 13 residues long. In nucleotides, the CDR3 is TGTGCCAGCAGCTTCATACAAAATGAAAAACTGTTTTTT. Amino acid sequence: CASSFIQNEKLFF. The entire variable domain, with the rest obtained from reference TRBV7-2 and TRBJ1-4, is as follows: GAGVSQSPSNKVTEKGKDVELRCDPISGHTALYWYRQSLGQGLEFLIYFQGNSAPDKSGLPSDRFSAERTGGSVSTLTIQRTQQEDSAVYLCASSFIQNEKLFFGSGTQLSVL.

This chain joins TRBV18 and TRBJ2-7, with 8 positions matching TRBD1. The germline V gene has CDR1 KGHSH and CDR2 LQKENI. CDR3 length equals 15 residues. The V segment lost 2 bases and the J segment 2 bases; nucleotides outside the gene matches: 5. In nucleotides, the CDR3 is TGTGCCAGCTCACCAGGGACAGGATCAACCTACGAGCAGTACTTC. It yields the protein CASSPGTGSTYEQYF.